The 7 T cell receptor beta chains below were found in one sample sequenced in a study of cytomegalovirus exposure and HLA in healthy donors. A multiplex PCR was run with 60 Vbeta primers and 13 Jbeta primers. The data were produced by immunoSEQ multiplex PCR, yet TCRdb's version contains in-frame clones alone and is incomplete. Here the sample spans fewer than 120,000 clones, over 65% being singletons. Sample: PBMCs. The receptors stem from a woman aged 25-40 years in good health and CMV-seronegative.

In nucleotides, the CDR3 is TGTGCCAGCAGCCAAGATGGACAGCCCACTGAAGCTTTCTTT. This gives the protein CASSQDGQPTEAFF. J is TRBJ1-1 and V is TRBV4-2; tentative D call: TRBD1 (6 bases). The CDR3 is 14 residues long. V was trimmed by 0 bases and J by 4 bases, leaving 9 bases between them. Germline lookup yields CDR1 LGHNA and CDR2 YNFKEQ.

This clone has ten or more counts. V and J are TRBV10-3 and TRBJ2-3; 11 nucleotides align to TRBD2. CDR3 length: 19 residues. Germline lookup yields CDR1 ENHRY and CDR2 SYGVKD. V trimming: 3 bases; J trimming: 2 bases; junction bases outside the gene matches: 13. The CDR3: CAISDSHPGLAADTDTQYF. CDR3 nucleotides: TGTGCCATCAGTGACTCCCATCCGGGACTAGCGGCTGACACAGATACGCAGTATTTT.

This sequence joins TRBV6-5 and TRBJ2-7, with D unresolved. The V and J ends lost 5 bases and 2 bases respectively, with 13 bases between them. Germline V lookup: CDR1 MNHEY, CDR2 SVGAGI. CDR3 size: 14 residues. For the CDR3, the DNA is TGTGCCAGCAGTACAGATCGGAAGACCTACGAGCAGTACTTC. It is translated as CASSTDRKTYEQYF.

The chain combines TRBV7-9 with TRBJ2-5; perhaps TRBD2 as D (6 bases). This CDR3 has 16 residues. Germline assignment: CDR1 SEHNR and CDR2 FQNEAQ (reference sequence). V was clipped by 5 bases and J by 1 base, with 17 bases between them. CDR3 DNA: TGTGCCAGCAGCCCCGGGACTGGGATCCTCCAAGAGACCCAGTACTTC. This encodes CASSPGTGILQETQYF.

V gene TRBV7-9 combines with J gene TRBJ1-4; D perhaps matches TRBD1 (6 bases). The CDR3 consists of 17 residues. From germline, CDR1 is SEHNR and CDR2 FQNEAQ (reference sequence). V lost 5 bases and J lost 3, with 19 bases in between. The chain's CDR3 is CASSAGTRDPANEKLFF. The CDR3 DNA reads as TGTGCCAGCAGCGCCGGGACAAGGGATCCTGCTAATGAAAAACTGTTTTTT.

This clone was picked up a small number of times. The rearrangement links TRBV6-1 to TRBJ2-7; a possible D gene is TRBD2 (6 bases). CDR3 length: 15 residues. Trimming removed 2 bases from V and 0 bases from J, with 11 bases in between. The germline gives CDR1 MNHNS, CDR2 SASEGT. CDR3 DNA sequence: TGTGCCAGCAGTGAAAATGGAGGGTTCTCCTACGAGCAGTACTTC. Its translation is CASSENGGFSYEQYF.

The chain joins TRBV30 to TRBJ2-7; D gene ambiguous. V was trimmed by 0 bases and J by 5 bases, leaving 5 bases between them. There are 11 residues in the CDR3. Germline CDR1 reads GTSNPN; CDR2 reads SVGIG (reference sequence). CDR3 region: CAWSVHHEQYF. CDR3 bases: TGTGCCTGGAGTGTACATCACGAGCAGTACTTC.